This T cell receptor (beta chain) was sequenced for a study of T cells in Graves' hyperthyroidism and ophthalmopathy. Study background: Peripheral blood was collected at initial diagnosis, before any treatment.

This clonotype was counted a few times. Its antigen is unidentified. Reasons for excluding patients were uncontrolled infection, other autoimmune disease, pregnancy or lactation. Using more than 7.5 ml of fresh peripheral blood, PBMCs were prepared. The study's findings and limits: Model predictions of ophthalmopathy came a median approximately seven months before onset.

Template material for amplifying TCR beta CDR3 regions consisted of RNA transcripts. First-round RT-PCR targeting the TCR CDR3 was performed with the HTBI primer set. One entry per CDR3 protein, called by TCRdb with MiXCR from the multiplex PCR reads. Of around 480,000 distinct CDR3 sequences listed, approximately 15% are singletons. Germline values: CDR1 SEHNR, CDR2 FQNEAQ (reference sequence). The CDR3 spans 13 residues. Trimming left V 3 bases short and J 8 bases short, with 11 bases between. This chain connects TRBV7-9 to TRBJ2-1; either TRBD1 or TRBD2 may supply D (5 bases each). This clonotype was sampled from a woman in her late teens or twenties with Graves' hyperthyroidism. The sample comprised blood. The CDR3 is CASSFRRGDEQFF. DNA of the CDR3: TGTGCCAGCAGCTTTCGCAGAGGGGATGAGCAGTTCTTC. The full variable domain, its missing parts supplied by reference TRBV7-9 and TRBJ2-1, is DTGVSQNPRHKITKRGQNVTFRCDPISEHNRLYWYRQTLGQGPEFLTYFQNEAQLEKSRLLSDRFSAERPKGSFSTLEIQRTEQGDSAMYLCASSFRRGDEQFFGPGTRLTVL.